The source of this TCR beta chain is a study of cytomegalovirus exposure and HLA in healthy donors. The donors were part of the validation cohort, which consisted of some 120 subjects and was separate from the first cohort of 670 or so subjects. General study findings and limits: Altogether, 150 or so TCR beta chains were recorded as cytomegalovirus-associated. According to a later analysis, TCR clusters from the first cohort tended to co-occur in the 100 to 150 validation repertoires. Many donors carried some public TCRs, although rarity characterized most TCR sequences.

Remarks on this clone: Its antigen is not known.

The table came from immunoSEQ multiplex PCR; TCRdb's copy has only in-frame clones and leaves some out. This table has approximately 73,000 clones, 90% to 95% appearing once. Source material: PBMCs. The sequence came from a man aged 18 to 30 in good health and CMV-seronegative.

The CDR3 region has the DNA TGTGCCAGCAGCGCCGGGACAGGGGGCATTTTGCGGTCGGGGGAGCTGTTTTTT. Amino acids: CASSAGTGGILRSGELFF. This rearrangement joins TRBV2 to TRBJ2-2; 12 bases are a match to TRBD1. V dropped 6 bases and J dropped 8; count of bases not matched to a gene: 16. Germline CDR1 and CDR2: SNHLY and FYNNEI. This CDR3 is 18 amino acids long.